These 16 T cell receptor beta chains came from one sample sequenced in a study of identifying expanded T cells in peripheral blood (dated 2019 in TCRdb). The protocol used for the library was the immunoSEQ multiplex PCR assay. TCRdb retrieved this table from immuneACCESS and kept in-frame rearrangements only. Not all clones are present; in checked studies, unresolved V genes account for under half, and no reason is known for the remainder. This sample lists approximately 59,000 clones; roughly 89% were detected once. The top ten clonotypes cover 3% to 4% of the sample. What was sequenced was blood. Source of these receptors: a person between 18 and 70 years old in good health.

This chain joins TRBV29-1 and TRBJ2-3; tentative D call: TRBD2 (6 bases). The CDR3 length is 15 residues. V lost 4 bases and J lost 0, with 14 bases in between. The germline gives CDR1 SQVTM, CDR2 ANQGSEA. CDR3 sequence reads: CSVVGGVGSTDTQYF. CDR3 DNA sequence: TGCAGCGTTGTGGGCGGGGTGGGGAGCACAGATACGCAGTATTTT.

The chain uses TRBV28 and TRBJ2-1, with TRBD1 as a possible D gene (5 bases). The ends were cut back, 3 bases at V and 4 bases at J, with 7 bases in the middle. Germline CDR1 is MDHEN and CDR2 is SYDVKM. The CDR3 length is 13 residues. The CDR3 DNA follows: TGTGCCAGCAGTTTGTCAGGGTACAATGAGCAGTTCTTC. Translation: CASSLSGYNEQFF.

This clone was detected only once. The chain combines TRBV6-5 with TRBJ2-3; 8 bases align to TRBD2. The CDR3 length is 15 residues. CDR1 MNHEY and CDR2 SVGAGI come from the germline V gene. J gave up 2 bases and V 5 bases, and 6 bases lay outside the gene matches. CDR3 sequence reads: CASSLTGGVTDTQYF. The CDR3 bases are TGTGCCAGCAGTCTGACGGGGGGGGTCACAGATACGCAGTATTTT.

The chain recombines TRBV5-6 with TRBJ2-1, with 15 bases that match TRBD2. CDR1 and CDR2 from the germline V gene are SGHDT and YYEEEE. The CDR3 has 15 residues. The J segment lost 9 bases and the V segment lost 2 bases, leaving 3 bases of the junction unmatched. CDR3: CASSFGLAGGLEQFF. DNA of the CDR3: TGTGCCAGCAGCTTCGGACTAGCGGGAGGGCTTGAGCAGTTCTTC.

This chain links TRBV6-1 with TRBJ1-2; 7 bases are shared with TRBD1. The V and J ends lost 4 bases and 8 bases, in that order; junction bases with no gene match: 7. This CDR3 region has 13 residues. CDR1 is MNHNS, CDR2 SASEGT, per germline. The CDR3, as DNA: TGTGCCAGCAGTGGGACAGGCCCGAAGGGCTACACCTTC. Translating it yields CASSGTGPKGYTF.

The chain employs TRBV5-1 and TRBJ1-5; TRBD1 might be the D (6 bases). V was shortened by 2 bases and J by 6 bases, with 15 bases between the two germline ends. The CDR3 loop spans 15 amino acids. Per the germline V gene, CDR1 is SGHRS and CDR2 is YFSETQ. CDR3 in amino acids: CASSFIPGEGQPQHF. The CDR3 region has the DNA TGCGCCAGCAGCTTTATCCCAGGGGAGGGTCAGCCCCAGCATTTT.

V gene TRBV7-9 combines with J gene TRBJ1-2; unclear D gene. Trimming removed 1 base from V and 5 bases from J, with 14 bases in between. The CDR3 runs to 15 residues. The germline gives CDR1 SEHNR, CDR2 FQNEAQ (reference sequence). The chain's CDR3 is CASSLGSSGVYGYTF. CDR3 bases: TGTGCCAGCAGCTTAGGTTCTTCGGGCGTGTATGGCTACACCTTC.

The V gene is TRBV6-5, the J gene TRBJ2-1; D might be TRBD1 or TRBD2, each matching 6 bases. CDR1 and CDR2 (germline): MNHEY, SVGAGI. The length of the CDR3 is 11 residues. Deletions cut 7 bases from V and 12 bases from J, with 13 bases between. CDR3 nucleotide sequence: TGTGCCAGCACCGACAGGAGGGTGCAGTTCTTC. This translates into CASTDRRVQFF.

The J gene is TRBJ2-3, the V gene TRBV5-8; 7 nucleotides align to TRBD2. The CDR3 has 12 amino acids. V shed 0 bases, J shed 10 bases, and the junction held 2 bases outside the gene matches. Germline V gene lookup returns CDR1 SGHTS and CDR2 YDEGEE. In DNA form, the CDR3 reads TGTGCCAGCAGCTTGGGGACTAGTTCGCAGTATTTT. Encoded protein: CASSLGTSSQYF.

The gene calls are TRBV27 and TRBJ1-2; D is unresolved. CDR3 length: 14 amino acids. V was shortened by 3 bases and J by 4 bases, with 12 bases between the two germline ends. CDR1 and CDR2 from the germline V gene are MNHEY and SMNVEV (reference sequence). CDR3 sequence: CASSFGGGAYGYTF. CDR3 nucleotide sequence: TGTGCCAGCAGTTTTGGCGGAGGAGCCTATGGCTACACCTTC.

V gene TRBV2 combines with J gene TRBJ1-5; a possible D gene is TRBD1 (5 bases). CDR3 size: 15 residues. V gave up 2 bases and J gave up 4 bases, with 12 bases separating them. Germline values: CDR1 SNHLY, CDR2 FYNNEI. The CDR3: CASSELGGENQPQHF. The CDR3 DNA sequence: TGTGCCAGCAGTGAATTAGGAGGGGAGAATCAGCCCCAGCATTTT.

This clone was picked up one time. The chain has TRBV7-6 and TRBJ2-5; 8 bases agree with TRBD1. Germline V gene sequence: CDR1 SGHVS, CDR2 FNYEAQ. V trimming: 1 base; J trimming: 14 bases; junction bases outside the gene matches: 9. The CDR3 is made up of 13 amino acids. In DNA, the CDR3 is TGTGCCAGCAGCTTAGTCCTGGACAGGGAGGCCTACTTC. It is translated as CASSLVLDREAYF.

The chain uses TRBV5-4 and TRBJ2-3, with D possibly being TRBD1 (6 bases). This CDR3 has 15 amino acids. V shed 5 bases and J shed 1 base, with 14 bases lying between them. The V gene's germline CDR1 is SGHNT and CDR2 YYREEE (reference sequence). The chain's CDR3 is CASSQRQERTDTQYF. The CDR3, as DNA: TGTGCCAGCAGTCAAAGACAGGAGCGCACAGATACGCAGTATTTT.

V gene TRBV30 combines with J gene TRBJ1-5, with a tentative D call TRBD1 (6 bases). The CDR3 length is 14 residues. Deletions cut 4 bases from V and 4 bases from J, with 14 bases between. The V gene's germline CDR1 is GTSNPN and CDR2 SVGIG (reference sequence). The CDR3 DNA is TGTGCCTGGACCCAACGAGGGACAAATCAGCCCCAGCATTTT. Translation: CAWTQRGTNQPQHF.

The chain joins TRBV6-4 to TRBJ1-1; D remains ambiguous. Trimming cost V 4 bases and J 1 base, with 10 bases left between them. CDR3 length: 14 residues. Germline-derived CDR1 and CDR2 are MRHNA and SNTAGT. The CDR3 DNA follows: TGTGCCAGCAGTGCGGCAGCAGGGAACACTGAAGCTTTCTTT. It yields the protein CASSAAAGNTEAFF.

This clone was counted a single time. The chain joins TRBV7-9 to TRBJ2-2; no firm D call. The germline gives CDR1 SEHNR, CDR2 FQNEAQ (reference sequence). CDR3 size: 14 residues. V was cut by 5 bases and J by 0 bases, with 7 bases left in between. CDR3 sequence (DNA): TGTGCCAGCAGCCCCGAGGCGAACACCGGGGAGCTGTTTTTT. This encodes CASSPEANTGELFF.